This T cell receptor beta chain came from a study of tumor and adjacent non-tumor tissue in lung cancer. About the research overall: Patients comprised over 9 adenocarcinoma, a couple of squamous cell carcinoma and 1 small cell lung cancer. Stage I to III disease affected ten to eleven men and about five women aged about 31 to 76.

TCRbeta libraries were built with three rounds of nested PCR, modified from ARM-PCR. From the multiplex PCR reads, TCRdb called clonotypes with MiXCR, one entry per CDR3 protein. The table has 85,000 or so distinct CDR3 sequences, around three quarters seen once. Overall study results and limits: Tumor repertoires had a smaller top 100 clone share than normal lung. Significantly higher TCR diversity was found in tumor than normal lung.

Comments on this clonotype: Its target is not known. No conserved phenylalanine or tryptophan ends this CDR3, so it is likely a read error. Because the CDR3's place on the DNA is in doubt, the DNA is left out and the CDR3 is given as listed by TCRdb.

Germline-derived CDR1 and CDR2 are SGHKS and YYEKEE (reference sequence). Inclusive of both ends, the CDR3 amounts to 16 amino acids. RNA was extracted from bulk tissue without any cell sorting. This non-tumor lung sample came from over 3 cm beyond the tumor edge. Sequenced material: distant non-tumor lung tissue. The chain is built from TRBV5-5 and TRBJ2-7; TRBD1, the table's D call, was not compared with the DNA. The sequence came from a woman aged 45-65 years with non-small cell lung cancer. The CDR3 reads CASRFSILDRAYEHYL.